The 26 T cell receptor beta chains given below trace back to one sample, sequenced in a study of blood T cell repertoires in COVID-19. TCRdb's copy holds only in-frame clones and misses some; the assay was immunoSEQ multiplex PCR. The sample has around 140,000 clones, about 80% seen once. The sequenced material came from peripheral blood. The source of these receptors is a man in his 70s who had recovered from COVID-19.

V gene TRBV2 combines with J gene TRBJ2-7; D is perhaps TRBD1 (5 bases). Germline CDR1 is SNHLY and CDR2 is FYNNEI. The CDR3 length is 12 residues. V lost 8 bases and J lost 6, with 14 bases in between. The chain's CDR3 is CASLGVGREQYF. The DNA for the CDR3 is TGTGCCAGCCTAGGGGTGGGGCGCGAGCAGTACTTC. The variable domain in full, completed from reference TRBV2 and TRBJ2-7, reads EPEVTQTPSHQVTQMGQEVILRCVPISNHLYFYWYRQILGQKVEFLVSFYNNEISEKSEIFDDQFSVERPDGSNFTLKIRSTKLEDSAMYFCASLGVGREQYFGPGTRLTVT.

This clone showed up just once. The chain links TRBV28 to TRBJ2-1; D gene unclear. CDR3 length: 11 residues. V lost 2 bases, J lost 9 bases, and 5 bases lay in between. CDR1 and CDR2 from the germline V gene are MDHEN and SYDVKM. The CDR3 region is CASSLGSEQFF. The CDR3 coding sequence is TGTGCCAGCAGTTTAGGCAGTGAGCAGTTCTTC.

The chain employs TRBV2 and TRBJ2-1; 7 bases line up with TRBD2. This CDR3 is built from 15 residues. The ends lost 5 bases at V and 5 bases at J; junction bases unmatched: 9. The germline gives CDR1 SNHLY, CDR2 FYNNEI. The CDR3 spells CASSPLAGVDNEQFF. CDR3 coding DNA: TGTGCCAGCAGTCCCTTGGCGGGAGTTGACAATGAGCAGTTCTTC.

The rearrangement uses TRBV5-6 and TRBJ2-7; 8 bases line up with TRBD1. The CDR3 loop spans 15 amino acids. V lost 6 bases to trimming and J lost 5 bases; unmatched junction nucleotides: 13. Germline lookup yields CDR1 SGHDT and CDR2 YYEEEE. The CDR3 is CASTWTGQGGDEQYF. Written as DNA, the CDR3 is TGTGCCAGCACCTGGACTGGACAGGGAGGCGACGAGCAGTACTTC.

The gene calls are TRBV6-6 and TRBJ1-5; 9 nucleotides align to TRBD1. J lost 4 bases, V lost 2 bases, and 3 bases had no gene match. This CDR3 comprises 15 residues. Germline V gene lookup returns CDR1 MNHNY and CDR2 SVGAGI (reference sequence). This chain's CDR3 is CASSYTGQGNQPQHF. The CDR3 nucleotides read TGTGCCAGCAGTTACACGGGACAGGGAAATCAGCCCCAGCATTTT.

This chain joins TRBV7-2 and TRBJ1-6; TRBD1 might be the D (5 bases). The V end lost 4 bases, the J end lost 13 bases, and 11 bases lay between the germline ends. Germline V gene sequence: CDR1 SGHTA, CDR2 FQGNSA. The CDR3 is 12 amino acids. The CDR3 here is CASSWGGVPLHF. For the CDR3, the DNA is TGTGCCAGCAGCTGGGGAGGGGTTCCCCTCCACTTT.

The chain couples TRBV27 to TRBJ2-7; D remains unclear. The CDR3 totals 13 residues. CDR1 MNHEY and CDR2 SMNVEV come from the germline V gene (reference sequence). With 4 bases removed from V and 0 bases from J, the gap between germline ends came to 7 bases. The CDR3 here is CASSSRISYEQYF. DNA of the CDR3: TGTGCCAGCAGTTCCAGGATCTCCTACGAGCAGTACTTC.

This clone has only a few counts. The V call is TRBV9, the J call TRBJ1-2, with unresolved D. The V gene's germline CDR1 is SGDLS and CDR2 YYNGEE. Trimming took off 0 bases at V and 4 bases at J, with 7 bases between the two ends. The CDR3 has 13 amino acids. The CDR3 nucleotides read TGTGCCAGCAGCGTAGGACTTCCCTATGGCTACACCTTC. It codes for CASSVGLPYGYTF.

The chain joins TRBV11-3 to TRBJ2-2; 7 bases agree with TRBD1. Germline values: CDR1 SGHNT, CDR2 YENEEA. The J segment lost 6 bases and the V segment lost 1 base, leaving 5 bases of the junction unmatched. The CDR3 covers 15 residues. CDR3 sequence: CASSLAQGRSGELFF. CDR3 bases: TGTGCCAGCAGCTTAGCACAGGGGCGGTCCGGGGAGCTGTTTTTT.

The V call is TRBV27, the J call TRBJ2-1; 11 bases match TRBD1. Germline CDR1 and CDR2: MNHEY and SMNVEV (reference sequence). The CDR3 consists of 16 residues. V shed 5 bases and J 2 bases; nucleotides not matched to a gene: 5. In nucleotides, the CDR3 is TGTGCCAGCAGTCAACGGACAGGGGGCGCCTACAATGAGCAGTTCTTC. Protein product: CASSQRTGGAYNEQFF.

This clone showed up just once. The J gene is TRBJ2-7, the V gene TRBV6-2 or TRBV6-3; a possible D gene is TRBD2 (6 bases). V dropped 4 bases and J dropped 2 bases, with 9 bases sitting between them. Looked up from germline, CDR1 is MNHEY and CDR2 is SVGEGT. The CDR3 is 13 amino acids. The DNA of the CDR3 is TGTGCCAGCAGTTTCTGGGAGGCCTACGAGCAGTACTTC. Protein sequence: CASSFWEAYEQYF.

The chain couples TRBV2 to TRBJ1-4; D is unresolved. The CDR3 consists of 15 residues. The germline gives CDR1 SNHLY, CDR2 FYNNEI. Trimming shortened V by 3 bases and J by 0 bases, and 8 bases separated the two germline ends. The DNA for the CDR3 is TGTGCCAGCAGTGAGAGGGTTTCAACTAATGAAAAACTGTTTTTT. Its translation: CASSERVSTNEKLFF. The full variable domain, its missing parts supplied by reference TRBV2 and TRBJ1-4, is EPEVTQTPSHQVTQMGQEVILRCVPISNHLYFYWYRQILGQKVEFLVSFYNNEISEKSEIFDDQFSVERPDGSNFTLKIRSTKLEDSAMYFCASSERVSTNEKLFFGSGTQLSVL.

The chain has TRBV27 and TRBJ2-3, with D possibly TRBD2 on 5 matching bases. CDR3 length: 15 amino acids. V was cut by 6 bases and J by 2 bases, with 15 bases left in between. CDR1 and CDR2 from the germline V gene are MNHEY and SMNVEV (reference sequence). CDR3 loop: CASRDLWQNTDTQYF. CDR3 nucleotides: TGTGCCAGCAGGGACTTATGGCAGAACACAGATACGCAGTATTTT.

The chain couples TRBV5-6 to TRBJ2-1; 10 positions agree with TRBD2. Germline trimming cut 0 bases from V and 0 bases from J; bases unmatched to any gene: 6. Per germline, CDR1 SGHDT and CDR2 YYEEEE. The CDR3 has 18 residues. CDR3 coding DNA: TGTGCCAGCAGCTTGGGACTAGCGGGCCAGAGCTCCTACAATGAGCAGTTCTTC. It codes for CASSLGLAGQSSYNEQFF.

The CDR3 protein is CASSPTSGAINTGELFF. The CDR3 nucleotides read TGTGCCAGCAGCCCTACTAGCGGGGCTATTAACACCGGGGAGCTGTTTTTT. J is TRBJ2-2 and V is TRBV7-3, with 10 nucleotides matching TRBD2. Germline CDR1 SGHTA, CDR2 FQGTGA. CDR3 length: 17 residues. After removal of 5 bases from V and 2 bases from J, the junction contained 8 bases not matched to a gene.

This clone was seen just once. The chain uses TRBV2 and TRBJ1-6; D not resolved. V lost 2 bases to trimming and J lost 8 bases, with 16 bases between them. The CDR3 has 16 amino acids. The germline V gene has CDR1 SNHLY and CDR2 FYNNEI. CDR3: CASSERRVFFDSPLHF. The CDR3 DNA is TGTGCCAGCAGTGAAAGGAGGGTCTTTTTCGATTCACCCCTCCACTTT.

J is TRBJ2-1 and V is TRBV5-1, with 8 bases that match TRBD1. The CDR3 is 15 residues long. Germline V CDR1 and CDR2: SGHRS, YFSETQ. The V segment lost 0 bases and the J segment 6 bases; nucleotides outside the gene matches: 5. The CDR3 spells CASSLAGGLPNEQFF. CDR3 sequence (DNA): TGCGCCAGCAGCTTGGCAGGGGGCTTGCCCAATGAGCAGTTCTTC.

The chain has TRBV3-1 (or the pseudogene TRBV3-2) and TRBJ2-1; TRBD2 aligns across 7 bases. Trimming cost V 2 bases and J 0 bases; bases outside gene matches: 10. Germline values: CDR1 LGHDT, CDR2 YNNKEL (reference sequence). CDR3 length: 18 amino acids. CDR3 in amino acids: CASSQRASGFSSYNEQFF. DNA for the CDR3: TGTGCCAGCAGCCAACGGGCTAGCGGATTTAGCTCCTACAATGAGCAGTTCTTC.

The CDR3 bases are TGCGCCAGCAGTGAGTCGGGGGGAGGGAATTCACCCCTCCACTTT. Its protein is CASSESGGGNSPLHF. The rearrangement links TRBV10-1 to TRBJ1-6; TRBD1 might be the D (5 bases). Trimming took off 0 bases at V and 7 bases at J, with 10 bases between the two ends. Germline assignment: CDR1 WNHNN and CDR2 SYGVQD (reference sequence). This CDR3 has 15 amino acids.

The chain carries TRBV6-5 and TRBJ1-1; D call uncertain. Between the trimmed V and J ends, which lost 6 bases and 3 bases, there was a span of 14 bases. From germline, CDR1 is MNHEY and CDR2 SVGAGI. CDR3 length: 14 residues. The chain's CDR3 is CASRMTLRDTEAFF. In nucleotides, the CDR3 is TGTGCCAGCAGAATGACGCTGAGGGACACTGAAGCTTTCTTT.

A word on this clone: At one boundary the junction diverges from the germline segment, which might be a read error. The V and J genes are TRBV5-6 and TRBJ1-2; D unresolved. Germline CDR1 and CDR2: SGHDT and YYEEEE. The CDR3 covers 13 residues. Here the CDR3 reads CASTLLSDYGYTF. CDR3 in DNA: TGTGCCAGCACCTTGCTATCGGACTATGGCTACACCTTC.

The V call is TRBV7-2, the J call TRBJ2-5, with 9 bases lining up with TRBD2. V dropped 9 bases and J dropped 4; count of bases not matched to a gene: 12. CDR3 length equals 15 residues. Germline CDR1 reads SGHTA; CDR2 reads FQGNSA. The CDR3 protein is CASTGASGIGETQYF. The CDR3 DNA reads TGTGCCAGTACCGGGGCTAGCGGGATAGGAGAGACCCAGTACTTC.

V is TRBV15 and J is TRBJ1-1; 9 bases agree with TRBD1. Germline V gene lookup returns CDR1 LNHNV and CDR2 YYDKDF (reference sequence). The CDR3 has 14 residues. The V gene end was trimmed by 1 base and the J gene end by 5 bases; junction bases not matched to a gene: 2. The CDR3 here is CATSRGQGGTEAFF. As DNA, the CDR3 is TGTGCCACCAGCAGAGGACAGGGGGGTACTGAAGCTTTCTTT.

This clone was observed once. The V gene is TRBV29-1, the J gene TRBJ1-1, with D perhaps matching TRBD1 (6 bases). CDR1 SQVTM and CDR2 ANQGSEA come from the germline V gene. This CDR3 region has 14 residues. Trimming left V 1 base short and J 1 base short, with 10 bases between. The CDR3: CSVEVPGANTEAFF. CDR3 in DNA: TGCAGCGTTGAAGTACCAGGGGCGAACACTGAAGCTTTCTTT.

The rearrangement links TRBV7-2 to TRBJ2-7; 11 bases match TRBD2. This CDR3 spans 15 amino acids. Trimming took 4 bases from V and 3 from J; bases not matched to a gene: 5. Looked up from germline, CDR1 is SGHTA and CDR2 is FQGNSA. CDR3 in DNA: TGTGCCAGCAGCTCTCCGGGACTAGCGGTCTACGAGCAGTACTTC. It is translated as CASSSPGLAVYEQYF. Full variable domain (outside the CDR3, taken from reference TRBV7-2 and TRBJ2-7): GAGVSQSPSNKVTEKGKDVELRCDPISGHTALYWYRQSLGQGLEFLIYFQGNSAPDKSGLPSDRFSAERTGGSVSTLTIQRTQQEDSAVYLCASSSPGLAVYEQYFGPGTRLTVT.

The J gene is TRBJ1-4, the V gene TRBV18; D may be TRBD1 (5 bases). V lost 5 bases and J lost 3, with 10 bases in between. The CDR3 covers 14 residues. From germline, CDR1 is KGHSH and CDR2 LQKENI. Here the CDR3 reads CASSMTASNEKLFF. DNA for the CDR3: TGTGCCAGCTCAATGACAGCTTCTAATGAAAAACTGTTTTTT.